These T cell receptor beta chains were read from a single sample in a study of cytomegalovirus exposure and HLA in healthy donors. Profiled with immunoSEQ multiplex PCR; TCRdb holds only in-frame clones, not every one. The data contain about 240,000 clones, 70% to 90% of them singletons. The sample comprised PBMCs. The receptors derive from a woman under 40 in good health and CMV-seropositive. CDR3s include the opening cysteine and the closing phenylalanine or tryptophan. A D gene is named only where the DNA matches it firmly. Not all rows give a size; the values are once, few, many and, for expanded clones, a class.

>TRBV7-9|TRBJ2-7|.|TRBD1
CASSSGQMPYEQYF
TGTGCCAGCAGCTCGGGACAGATGCCCTACGAGCAGTACTTC
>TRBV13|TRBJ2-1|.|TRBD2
CASSLQLASSYNEQFF
TGTGCCAGCAGCTTACAACTAGCGAGCTCCTACAATGAGCAGTTCTTC
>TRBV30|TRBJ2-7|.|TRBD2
CAWIPGLAGREYEQYF
TGTGCCTGGATTCCGGGACTAGCGGGCCGAGAGTACGAGCAGTACTTC
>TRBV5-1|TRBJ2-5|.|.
CASSLRVEETQYF
TGCGCCAGCAGCCTAAGAGTGGAAGAGACCCAGTACTTC
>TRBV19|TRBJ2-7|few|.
CASSIRGNHYEQYF
TGTGCCAGTAGTATTCGCGGGAATCACTACGAGCAGTACTTC
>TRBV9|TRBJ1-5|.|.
CASSVEGDNQPQHF
TGTGCCAGCAGCGTAGAGGGGGATAATCAGCCCCAGCATTTT
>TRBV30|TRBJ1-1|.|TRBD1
CAWSQTRQGAFF
TGTGCCTGGAGTCAAACTAGACAGGGGGCTTTCTTT
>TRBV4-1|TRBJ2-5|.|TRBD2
CASSGRGEETQYF
TGCGCCAGCAGCGGCCGGGGGGAAGAGACCCAGTACTTC
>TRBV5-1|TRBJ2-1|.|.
CASSPQTFSYNEQFF
TGCGCCAGCAGCCCTCAAACTTTTTCCTACAATGAGCAGTTCTTC
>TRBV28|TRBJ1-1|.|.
CASLSVDTEAFF
TGTGCCAGCCTCTCTGTAGACACTGAAGCTTTCTTT
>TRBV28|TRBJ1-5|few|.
CASSFGDSNQPQHF
TGTGCCAGCAGTTTCGGAGATAGCAATCAGCCCCAGCATTTT
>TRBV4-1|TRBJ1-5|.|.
CASSQEGRYQPQHF
TGCGCCAGCAGCCAAGAAGGCAGGTATCAGCCCCAGCATTTT
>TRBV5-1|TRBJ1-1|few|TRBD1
CASSSTGGNTEAFF
TGCGCCAGCAGCTCAACAGGGGGGAACACTGAAGCTTTCTTT
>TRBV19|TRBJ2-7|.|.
CASSAGIEQYF
TGTGCCAGTAGTGCAGGGATCGAGCAGTACTTC
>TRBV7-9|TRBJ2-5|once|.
CASSTQVTETQYF
TGTGCCAGCAGCACCCAGGTCACGGAGACCCAGTACTTC
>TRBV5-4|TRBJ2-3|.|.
CASTLGRIADSSTDTQYF
TGTGCCAGCACCCTGGGCCGGATAGCGGATAGTAGCACAGATACGCAGTATTTT
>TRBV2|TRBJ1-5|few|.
CASSRGNQPQHF
TGTGCCAGCAGTCGGGGTAATCAGCCCCAGCATTTT
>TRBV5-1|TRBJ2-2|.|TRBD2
CASSLQAGEGGTGELFF
TGCGCCAGCAGCTTGCAAGCGGGAGAGGGGGGCACCGGGGAGCTGTTTTTT
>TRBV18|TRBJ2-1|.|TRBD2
CASSPLDVVGGSEQFF
TGTGCCAGCTCACCACTCGATGTAGTCGGCGGGAGCGAGCAGTTCTTC
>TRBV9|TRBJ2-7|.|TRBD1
CASSPTDRLTYEQYF
TGTGCCAGCAGCCCTACGGACAGGTTGACCTACGAGCAGTACTTC
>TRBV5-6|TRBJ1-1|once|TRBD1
CASSQPGQGHTEAFF
TGTGCCAGCAGCCAACCGGGACAGGGGCACACTGAAGCTTTCTTT
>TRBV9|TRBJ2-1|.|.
CASSAGTGVSGSFYNEQFF
TGTGCCAGCAGCGCCGGGACAGGGGTTAGCGGGAGCTTTTACAATGAGCAGTTCTTC
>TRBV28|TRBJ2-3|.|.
CASSLSFFTDTQYF
TGTGCCAGCAGCCTCTCCTTCTTCACAGATACGCAGTATTTT
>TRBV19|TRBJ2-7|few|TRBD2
CASSMSGGEQYF
TGTGCCAGTAGTATGTCGGGGGGTGAGCAGTACTTC
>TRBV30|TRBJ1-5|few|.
CAWSVGQQDSPQHF
TGTGCCTGGAGCGTCGGACAGCAGGACTCGCCCCAGCATTTT
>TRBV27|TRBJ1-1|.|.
CASSPAEGRKGNTEAFF
TGTGCCAGCAGCCCCGCGGAGGGGAGAAAAGGGAACACTGAAGCTTTCTTT
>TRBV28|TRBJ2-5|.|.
CASSLLGSLSTETQYF
TGTGCCAGCAGTTTATTGGGCAGTTTATCGACGGAGACCCAGTACTTC
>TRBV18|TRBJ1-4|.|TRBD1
CASSSQQQGAATNEKLFF
TGTGCCAGCTCATCCCAACAACAGGGGGCGGCAACTAATGAAAAACTGTTTTTT